This T cell receptor beta chain was obtained from a study of CD8+ T cells in alopecia areata. After removal of 5 bases from V and 6 bases from J, the junction contained 6 bases not matched to a gene. The length of the CDR3 is 14 residues. CDR1 is ENHRY, CDR2 SYGVKD, per germline. RNA was isolated and reverse transcribed to cDNA, the sequencing template. Using immunoSEQ multiplex PCR, the repertoire was profiled, and TCRdb retains in-frame clones only, with some absent. The sample holds about 210,000 clones; approximately 47% are singletons and the top ten take roughly 2.8%. A few counts support this clone. Specified treatment: oral pan-JAK inhibitor, 5-10 mg twice daily.

The material sequenced was CD4+ T cells sorted from blood, taken between weeks 36 and 40, from a patient treated with tofacitinib. The genes are TRBV10-3 and TRBJ2-1; 8 bases are a match to TRBD1. The source is a human donor with alopecia areata. Written as DNA, the CDR3 is TGTGCCATCAGTCCGGGACAGGCAATCAATGAGCAGTTCTTC. Its translation: CAISPGQAINEQFF.